Listed below are T cell receptor beta chains from one sample, sequenced in a study of OX40 agonist ivuxolimab in advanced cancers. Clones were read by immunoSEQ multiplex PCR, and TCRdb kept only the in-frame ones, dropping some. The sample holds 65,000 to 80,000 clones, around 93% seen once. The sample consisted of CD4+ or CD8+ T cells sorted from blood, taken in a trial of the OX40 agonist ivuxolimab. The receptors come from an adult with an advanced solid tumor such as melanoma, head and neck, liver or kidney cancer. The CDR3 runs from the conserved cysteine through the conserved F or W. D genes are given only for firm matches. For some rows the clone size is stated as once, few or many, or as a class when expanded; others skip it.

j_call | d_call | v_call | clone_size | cdr3_nt | cdr3_aa
TRBJ2-3 | . | TRBV6-5 | . | TGTGCCAGCAGCCGGGACTCCCCAGGGACGCAGTATTTT | CASSRDSPGTQYF
TRBJ1-1 | . | TRBV7-8 | . | TGTGCCAGCAGCTTTAGCAGGCTGAACACTGAAGCTTTCTTT | CASSFSRLNTEAFF
TRBJ1-5 | . | TRBV7-2 | . | TGTGCCAGCAGCTTAGATCCAACGTATAGCAATCAGCCCCAGCATTTT | CASSLDPTYSNQPQHF
TRBJ2-7 | TRBD2 | TRBV27 | . | TGTGCCAGCAGTTCCTCCCAGCGGGAGAGGCCCTTGCTCCCTCCACGGTCCTACGAGCAGTACTTC | CASSSSQRERPLLPPRSYEQYF
TRBJ1-1 | . | TRBV5-1 | . | TGCGCCAGCAGCTTTGGGGACGGGTTTGGGGCTGAAGCTTTCTTT | CASSFGDGFGAEAFF
TRBJ2-5 | TRBD1 | TRBV7-9 | . | TGTGCCAGCAGCTTTAAACAGGGGTTTGAGACCCAGTACTTC | CASSFKQGFETQYF
TRBJ2-1 | TRBD2 | TRBV7-9 | . | TGTGCCAGCAGCTTAGTATCCGGACTAGCGGGAAACAATGAGCAGTTCTTC | CASSLVSGLAGNNEQFF
TRBJ2-1 | . | TRBV28 | . | TGTGCCAGCAGCCCCGTGGGTGGGCATGAGCAGTTCTTC | CASSPVGGHEQFF
TRBJ2-3 | . | TRBV28 | . | TGTGCCAGCAGGAGAGCAGATACGCAGTATTTT | CASRRADTQYF
TRBJ2-7 | TRBD1 | TRBV19 | . | TGTGCCACCCGAGGAGCGGGACAGGGGACTTACGAGCAGTACTTC | CATRGAGQGTYEQYF
TRBJ1-4 | . | TRBV29-1 | few | TGCAGCGTTGGACGCAACAATGAAAAACTGTTTTTT | CSVGRNNEKLFF
TRBJ2-3 | TRBD2 | TRBV7-2 | . | TGTGCCAGCAGCAAAACTAGCGGGAGGGCTAGCACAGATACGCAGTATTTT | CASSKTSGRASTDTQYF
TRBJ1-4 | TRBD1 | TRBV30 | . | TGTGCCTGGAGCCTACTAACAGGGGATCTCAATAATGAAAAACTGTTTTTT | CAWSLLTGDLNNEKLFF
TRBJ2-7 | TRBD1 | TRBV27 | . | TGTGCCAGCAGCAAGTCCCAGGGGGTCTACGAGCAGTACTTC | CASSKSQGVYEQYF
TRBJ1-5 | . | TRBV6-1 | . | TGTGCCAGCAGTGAAGCGTTCGGGACACCATATAGCAATCAGCCCCAGCATTTT | CASSEAFGTPYSNQPQHF
TRBJ1-2 | . | TRBV19 | few | TGTGCCAGTAGCTTAATGGGTAACTATGGCTACACCTTC | CASSLMGNYGYTF
TRBJ2-3 | TRBD2 | TRBV6-1 | . | TGTGCCAGCAGTGCCCGACTAGCGGGAGGGCACACAGATACGCAGTATTTT | CASSARLAGGHTDTQYF
TRBJ2-7 | . | TRBV7-9 | once | TGTGCCAGCAGCTTAGGACGCCACTACGAGCAGTACTTC | CASSLGRHYEQYF
TRBJ2-3 | TRBD1 | TRBV9 | . | TGTGCCAGCAGCGTTGGGACAGGGGCAGATACGCAGTATTTT | CASSVGTGADTQYF
TRBJ1-2 | . | TRBV5-1 | . | TGCGCCAGCAGCTTGGTTCCGGGAGCTAACTATGGCTACACCTTC | CASSLVPGANYGYTF
TRBJ2-3 | TRBD2 | TRBV7-7 | . | TGTGCTAGCAGCTGGGGACTAGCGGACACAGATACGCAGTATTTT | CASSWGLADTDTQYF
TRBJ1-1 | . | TRBV6-1 | . | TGTGCCAGCAGTGAAGGGCGCCAGGTCACTGAAGCTTTCTTT | CASSEGRQVTEAFF
TRBJ1-5 | . | TRBV28 | . | TGTGCCAGCACCTCGTTAGCCTCAGATCAGCCCCAGCATTTT | CASTSLASDQPQHF
TRBJ2-7 | . | TRBV5-4 | . | TGTGCCAGCAGCCAGAGTCCCGGGTCTCACTACGAGCAGTACTTC | CASSQSPGSHYEQYF
TRBJ1-3 | . | TRBV19 | . | TGTGCCAGTACCGGGACTTACTCTGGAAACACCATATATTTT | CASTGTYSGNTIYF
TRBJ2-1 | . | TRBV2 | . | TGTGCCAGCAGTGAAGCGCCATACAATGAGCAGTTCTTC | CASSEAPYNEQFF
TRBJ1-1 | . | TRBV28 | . | TGTGCCAGCAGAGTTTGGGGGCGGGCGAACACTGAAGCTTTCTTT | CASRVWGRANTEAFF
TRBJ2-2 | TRBD2 | TRBV30 | . | TGTGCCTGGGATTACATTCGGACTAGCGGGATAGCCGGGGAGCTGTTTTTT | CAWDYIRTSGIAGELFF
TRBJ1-2 | . | TRBV4-3 | . | TGCGCCAGCAGCCAAGATAGCTTGGCAGGGGAAGTATGGGGCTACACCTTC | CASSQDSLAGEVWGYTF
TRBJ1-1 | TRBD1 | TRBV19 | . | TGTGCCAGTAGTGGACAGGCGAACACTGAAGCTTTCTTT | CASSGQANTEAFF
TRBJ2-2 | TRBD2 | TRBV28 | . | TGTGCCAGCAGCACCGGACTAGTACGTGGGGAGCTGTTTTTT | CASSTGLVRGELFF
TRBJ1-1 | . | TRBV9 | . | TGTGCCAGCAGCGTAGTCTCTATAAACACTGAAGCTTTCTTT | CASSVVSINTEAFF
TRBJ2-7 | . | TRBV5-6 | . | TGTGCCAGCAGCTTGAGTCAGATCTACGAGCAGTACTTC | CASSLSQIYEQYF
TRBJ1-1 | TRBD1 | TRBV7-2 | . | TGTGCCAGCAGCTTCCACAGGGGGCGCGGGAACACTGAAGCTTTCTTT | CASSFHRGRGNTEAFF
TRBJ1-2 | . | TRBV28 | . | TGTGCCAGCAGCCCACGCCCTAACTATGGCTACACCTTC | CASSPRPNYGYTF
TRBJ2-7 | . | TRBV5-1 | . | TGCGCCAGCAGCGTTGGCCCAGCGGACTCCTACGAGCAGTACTTC | CASSVGPADSYEQYF
TRBJ2-7 | . | TRBV6-6 | . | TGTGCCAGCAGTTATACCCGCCAGGGTGCCTCCTACGAGCAGTACTTC | CASSYTRQGASYEQYF
TRBJ2-7 | . | TRBV5-4 | . | TGTGCCAGCCAAACAGCGTCAAGCGAGCAGTACTTC | CASQTASSEQYF
TRBJ2-1 | TRBD1 | TRBV11-3 | . | TGTGCCAGCAGCACGAGGACAGGGCGGATGGAGCAGTTCTTC | CASSTRTGRMEQFF
TRBJ2-3 | . | TRBV7-6 | . | TGTGCCAGCAGCTTAGGTGGGACCCACCAGGTAGATACGCAGTATTTT | CASSLGGTHQVDTQYF